This T cell receptor (beta chain) was recorded in a study of T cell responses to AZD1222 COVID-19 vaccine. Background on the study: Analysis merged second doses at about 4 or about 12 weeks. Study conclusions and caveats: Unmutated variant regions are reportedly targeted by nearly half of spike-specific TCRs. Clonal diversity was possibly underestimated, and the donors were mostly white British, with more females.

Regarding this clone: Its target is unknown.

Repertoires were generated with immunoSEQ multiplex PCR, while TCRdb's copy carries only in-frame clones and drops some. The repertoire holds some 130,000 clones, with roughly 90% as singletons. This clonotype was sampled from an adult in good health. The specimen was peripheral blood, collected on day 0 of AZD1222 vaccination.

The CDR3 DNA is TGTGCCAGCAGCCAGGACAGGGGAGGTGGTTCACCCCTCCACTTT. Translated: CASSQDRGGGSPLHF. This sequence joins TRBV9 and TRBJ1-6, with 9 positions matching TRBD1. This CDR3 has 15 residues. CDR1 is SGDLS, CDR2 YYNGEE, per germline. V shed 4 bases and J 9 bases; nucleotides not matched to a gene: 8.